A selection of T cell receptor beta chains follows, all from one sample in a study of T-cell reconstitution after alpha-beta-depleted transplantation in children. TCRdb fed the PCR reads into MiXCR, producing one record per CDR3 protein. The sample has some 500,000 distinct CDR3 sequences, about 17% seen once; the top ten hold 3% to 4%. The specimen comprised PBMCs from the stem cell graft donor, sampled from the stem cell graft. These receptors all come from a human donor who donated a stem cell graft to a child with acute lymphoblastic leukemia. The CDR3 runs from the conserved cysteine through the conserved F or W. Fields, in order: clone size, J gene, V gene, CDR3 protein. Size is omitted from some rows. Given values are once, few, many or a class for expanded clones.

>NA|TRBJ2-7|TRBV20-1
CSAERDVSYEQYF
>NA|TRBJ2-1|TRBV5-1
CASSLGLAGFLDEQFF
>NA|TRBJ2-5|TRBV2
CASSLRHPQETQYF
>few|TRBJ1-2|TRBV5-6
CASSSYRGRYGYTF
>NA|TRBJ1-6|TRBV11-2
CASRHFGQARDSPLHF
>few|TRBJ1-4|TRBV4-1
CASSQDGTAGADEKLFF
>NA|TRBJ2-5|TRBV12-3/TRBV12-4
CASTLTGWQETQYF
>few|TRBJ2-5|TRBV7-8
CASSLARVAVNQETQYF
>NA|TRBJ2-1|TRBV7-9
CASSQKASGVPDNEQFF
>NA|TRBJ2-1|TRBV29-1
CSVEDFKDSVYNEQFF
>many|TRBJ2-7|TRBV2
CASSEWTNYEQYF
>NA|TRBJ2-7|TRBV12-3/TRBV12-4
CASSLSGTSGRGEQYF
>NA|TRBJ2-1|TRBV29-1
CSVEPGGSGNEQFF
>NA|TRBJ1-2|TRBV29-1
CSVEDIGQGWGYGYTF
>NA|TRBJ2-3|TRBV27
CASSSSSGDTQYF